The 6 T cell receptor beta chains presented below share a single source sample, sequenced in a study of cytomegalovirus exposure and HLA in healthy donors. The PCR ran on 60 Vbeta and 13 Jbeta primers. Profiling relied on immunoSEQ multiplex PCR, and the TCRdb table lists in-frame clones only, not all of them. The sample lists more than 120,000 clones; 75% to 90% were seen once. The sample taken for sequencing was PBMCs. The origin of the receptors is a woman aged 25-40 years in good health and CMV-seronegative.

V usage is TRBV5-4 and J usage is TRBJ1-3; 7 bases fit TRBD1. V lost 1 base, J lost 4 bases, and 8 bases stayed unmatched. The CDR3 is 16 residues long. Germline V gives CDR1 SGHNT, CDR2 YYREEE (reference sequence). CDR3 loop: CASSLNRGMGGNTIYF. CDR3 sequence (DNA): TGTGCCAGCAGCTTGAACAGGGGAATGGGAGGAAACACCATATATTTT.

For the CDR3, the DNA is TGTGCCAGCAGCCAAGATCCGCCGGGACAGGGCCCCCTTGGAAACACCATATATTTT. Translating it yields CASSQDPPGQGPLGNTIYF. This rearrangement joins TRBV4-2 to TRBJ1-3; 9 positions agree with TRBD1. The CDR3 spans 19 residues. The V gene end was trimmed by 0 bases and the J gene end by 3 bases; junction bases not matched to a gene: 12. Germline CDR1 reads LGHNA; CDR2 reads YNFKEQ.

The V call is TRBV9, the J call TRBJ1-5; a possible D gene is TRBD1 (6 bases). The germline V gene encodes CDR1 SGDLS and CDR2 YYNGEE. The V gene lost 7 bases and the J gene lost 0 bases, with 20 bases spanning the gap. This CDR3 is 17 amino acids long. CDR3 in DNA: TGTGCCAGCCTCTTCGAAACGGGGGGCTATAGCAATCAGCCCCAGCATTTT. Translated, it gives CASLFETGGYSNQPQHF.

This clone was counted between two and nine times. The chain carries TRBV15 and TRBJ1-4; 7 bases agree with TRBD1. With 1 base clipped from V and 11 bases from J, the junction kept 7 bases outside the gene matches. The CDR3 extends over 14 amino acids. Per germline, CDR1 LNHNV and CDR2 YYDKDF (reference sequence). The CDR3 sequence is CATSRAEGASKLFF. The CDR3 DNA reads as TGTGCCACCAGCAGAGCTGAGGGGGCTAGTAAACTGTTTTTT.

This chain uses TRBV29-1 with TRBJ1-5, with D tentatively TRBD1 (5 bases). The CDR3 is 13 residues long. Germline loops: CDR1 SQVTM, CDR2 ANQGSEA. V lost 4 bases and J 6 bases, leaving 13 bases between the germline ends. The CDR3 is CSVARDSRQPQHF. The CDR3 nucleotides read TGCAGCGTTGCCCGCGACAGCCGTCAGCCCCAGCATTTT.

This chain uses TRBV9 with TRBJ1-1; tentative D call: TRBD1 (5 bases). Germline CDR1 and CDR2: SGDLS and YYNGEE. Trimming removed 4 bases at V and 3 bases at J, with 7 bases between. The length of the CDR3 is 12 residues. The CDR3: CASSTGDTEAFF. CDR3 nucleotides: TGTGCCAGCAGCACGGGGGACACTGAAGCTTTCTTT.